This T cell receptor (beta chain) was documented in a study of cytomegalovirus exposure and HLA in healthy donors. The V end lost 5 bases, the J end lost 0 bases, and 13 bases lay between the germline ends. The CDR3 runs to 15 residues. Germline V gives CDR1 LNHDA, CDR2 SQIVND (reference sequence). The PCR had 60 Vbeta and 13 Jbeta primers. TCRdb's table, derived via immunoSEQ multiplex PCR, lists solely in-frame clones and lacks some. The table shows some 120,000 clones, with roughly two thirds occurring only once. Points from the study as a whole: Being productive about 87% or about 30% of the time was typical of most TCR beta V segments in an earlier analysis. Specificity for CMV antigens was confirmed in vitro for a few of the CMV-associated chains.

A word on this clone: Antigen unknown.

V and J are TRBV19 and TRBJ2-5; D is unclear. The sequenced sample was PBMCs. This TCR was recovered from a man aged 25 to 45 in good health and CMV-seropositive. CDR3 nucleotides: TGTGCCAGTAGTTCAGCAGGCCTTTACCAAGAGACCCAGTACTTC. Translation gives CASSSAGLYQETQYF.